The rows below give T cell receptor beta chains drawn from one sample of a study of blood T cell repertoires in COVID-19. Method: immunoSEQ multiplex PCR; TCRdb's copy keeps in-frame clones and lacks some. Of around 260,000 clones listed, under 90% were seen once; the top ten hold just under 0.95%. The sequenced sample was peripheral blood. The receptors here all came from a middle-aged woman who had recovered from COVID-19. CDR3s include the opening cysteine and the closing phenylalanine or tryptophan. D genes are given only for firm matches. A row's size may be missing; if present it is once, few, many or a size class.

size	V	D	J	DNA	CDR3
.	TRBV4-2	TRBD1	TRBJ1-2	TGTGCCAGCAGCCTGAGGACAGGGAGCGCGGATGGCTACACCTTC	CASSLRTGSADGYTF
.	TRBV7-3	TRBD1	TRBJ2-2	TGTGCCAGCAGCATTGGACAGGACGGCGGGGAGCTGTTTTTT	CASSIGQDGGELFF
.	TRBV28	TRBD1	TRBJ1-1	TGTGCCAGCAGGGACAGGGGGCGCGGTGGGAACACTGAAGCTTTCTTT	CASRDRGRGGNTEAFF
.	TRBV21-1	.	TRBJ2-7	TGTGCCAGCTACCGGGACTACGAGCAGTACTTC	CASYRDYEQYF
.	TRBV5-1	TRBD2	TRBJ2-2	TGCGCCAGCAGCTTGCCCCGACTAGCGGCGAACACCGGGGAGCTGTTTTTT	CASSLPRLAANTGELFF
.	TRBV7-6	TRBD1	TRBJ2-3	TGTGCCAGCAGCTCCGGACAGGGGACCACAGATACGCAGTATTTT	CASSSGQGTTDTQYF
.	TRBV19	.	TRBJ1-1	TGTGCCAGTAGTATAGGGAGAACGGCTTTCTTT	CASSIGRTAFF
.	TRBV13	.	TRBJ1-4	TGTGCCAGCAGCTTAGGCAGGGGCCAGAGAGGTGAAAAACTGTTTTTT	CASSLGRGQRGEKLFF
.	TRBV5-6	.	TRBJ2-7	TGTGCCAGCAGCTTGTCCCCCACCTACGAGCAGTACTTC	CASSLSPTYEQYF
.	TRBV5-1	.	TRBJ2-7	TGCGCCAGCAGCTTAAACTCTCAGGGGAACGAGCAGTACTTC	CASSLNSQGNEQYF
.	TRBV11-2	TRBD1	TRBJ1-1	TGTGCCAGCAGCTTAGAAAGGCGGGGGACAGGGGGTAGGAACACTGAAGCTTTCTTT	CASSLERRGTGGRNTEAFF
.	TRBV24-1	.	TRBJ2-2	TGTGCCTCGGAGGAACCGAACACCGGGGAGCTGTTTTTT	CASEEPNTGELFF
.	TRBV9	.	TRBJ2-7	TGTGCCAGCAGCGTAGGGTTGGGGGACAATCGCCCCTACGAGCAGTACTTC	CASSVGLGDNRPYEQYF
.	TRBV27	TRBD1	TRBJ2-2	TGTGCCAGCAGTTTATTGGGACAGGGTCCCGGGGAGCTGTTTTTT	CASSLLGQGPGELFF
.	TRBV6-2/TRBV6-3	.	TRBJ2-7	TGTGCCAGCAGTTACTCGGAGGGGTCCCGAGACAACGAGCAGTACTTC	CASSYSEGSRDNEQYF
many	TRBV28	TRBD1	TRBJ1-4	TGTGCCAGCAGTAGGGGGACAGGGGGCAGGGATGAAAAACTGTTTTTT	CASSRGTGGRDEKLFF
.	TRBV11-3	TRBD2	TRBJ2-1	TGTGCCAGCAGCCCGACTAGCGGGACTGGCTCCTACAATGAGCAGTTCTTC	CASSPTSGTGSYNEQFF
.	TRBV4-1	TRBD1	TRBJ2-5	TGCGCCAGCAGCCCTACCGGGACAGGAGGAGAGACCCAGTACTTC	CASSPTGTGGETQYF
.	TRBV4-1	.	TRBJ1-1	TGCGCCAGCAGCCAGACAGTCATGAACACTGAAGCTTTCTTT	CASSQTVMNTEAFF
.	TRBV10-1	.	TRBJ2-1	TGCGCCAGCAGTGAGAGGACTTTCCCCGGGCAGTTCTTC	CASSERTFPGQFF
.	TRBV27	TRBD1	TRBJ1-6	TGTGCCAGCAGTTTAGCGACAGGGTATAATTCACCCCTCCACTTT	CASSLATGYNSPLHF
.	TRBV6-5	TRBD1	TRBJ2-5	TGTGCCAGCAGACTATACCGGGACAGGGAGGAGACCCAGTACTTC	CASRLYRDREETQYF
.	TRBV2	TRBD1	TRBJ1-2	TGTGCCAGCAGTCCGCCAAACCGACAGGGGACCTATGGCTACACCTTC	CASSPPNRQGTYGYTF
.	TRBV18	TRBD1	TRBJ2-5	TGTGCCAGCTCACCCCGGGACAGTCACCAAGAGACCCAGTACTTC	CASSPRDSHQETQYF
.	TRBV9	.	TRBJ2-3	TGTGCCAGCAGCGTAAGCGGAAGCACAGATACGCAGTATTTT	CASSVSGSTDTQYF
.	TRBV5-1	TRBD2	TRBJ2-3	TGCGCCAGCAGGAGGGAGGGCCGAACAGATACGCAGTATTTT	CASRREGRTDTQYF
few	TRBV5-8	TRBD2	TRBJ2-3	TGTGCCAGCAGCCGGGGCGCGGGAGCGGCAGATACGCAGTATTTT	CASSRGAGAADTQYF
.	TRBV27	TRBD2	TRBJ2-5	TGTGCCAGCGGGACTAGCGGGAGTATAGGTTGTGGGACCCAGTACTTC	CASGTSGSIGCGTQYF
.	TRBV6-6	TRBD1	TRBJ1-2	TGTGCCAGCAGTTACGGGGACAGGGGAGGGGGAAGCTACACCTTC	CASSYGDRGGGSYTF
.	TRBV6-6	.	TRBJ2-7	TGTGCCACCGCAACCCCCAGGGGCTCCTCCTACGAGCAGTACTTC	CATATPRGSSYEQYF
.	TRBV27	.	TRBJ1-6	TGTGCCAGCAGTCGGGGATATAATTCACCCCTCCACTTT	CASSRGYNSPLHF
.	TRBV30	.	TRBJ2-3	TGTGCCTGGAGCGGCGCGGCAGGGAGGGATACGCAGTATTTT	CAWSGAAGRDTQYF
.	TRBV11-3	.	TRBJ1-1	TGTGCCAGCAGCCGCGGGACTTCTTCGAACACTGAAGCTTTCTTT	CASSRGTSSNTEAFF
.	TRBV29-1	.	TRBJ1-2	TGCAGCGTTGAACCCGCTCGGGGGGCGCCGGATGGCTACACCTTC	CSVEPARGAPDGYTF
.	TRBV5-1	TRBD2	TRBJ2-7	TGCGCCAGCAGCTTGGGACTAGCGGGGCCCAACTACGAGCAGTACTTC	CASSLGLAGPNYEQYF
.	TRBV12-3/TRBV12-4	.	TRBJ2-7	TGTGCCAGCAGCCAAGACAGATCCTACGAGCAGTACTTC	CASSQDRSYEQYF
.	TRBV3-1/TRBV3-2	TRBD1	TRBJ2-2	TGTGCCAGCAGTCGGGACCAGGGGGACACCGGGGAGCTGTTTTTT	CASSRDQGDTGELFF
.	TRBV11-2	.	TRBJ2-7	TGTGCCAGCAGCTTAGAGGCGGCTTACGAGCAGTACTTC	CASSLEAAYEQYF
.	TRBV7-8	TRBD2	TRBJ2-3	TGTGCCAGCAGCTTAGGGGCAGGGAGGGCAGATACGCAGTATTTT	CASSLGAGRADTQYF
.	TRBV4-1	TRBD1	TRBJ2-1	TGCGCCAGCAGCCGCCAGGGGGCAAATGAGCAGTTCTTC	CASSRQGANEQFF
once	TRBV24-1	TRBD1	TRBJ1-5	TGTGCCACCAGTGATCACGGACAGGGGCAGAATCAGCCCCAGCATTTT	CATSDHGQGQNQPQHF
.	TRBV6-5	.	TRBJ2-3	TGTGCCACCGGAGGCGCGGGGGCGGGAGATACGCAGTATTTT	CATGGAGAGDTQYF
.	TRBV18	TRBD1	TRBJ1-2	TGTGCCAGCTCACCGGGACAGGGGTATGGCTACACCTTC	CASSPGQGYGYTF
.	TRBV9	.	TRBJ2-5	TGTGCCAGCAGCGTAGGTGGCCTAGCAGGTCAAGAGACCCAGTACTTC	CASSVGGLAGQETQYF
.	TRBV3-1/TRBV3-2	.	TRBJ1-2	TGTGCCAGCAGCCAAGTCCTTCGCTGGGGCGCGGCGGACTATGGCTACACCTTC	CASSQVLRWGAADYGYTF
.	TRBV14	.	TRBJ2-1	TGTGCCAGCAGCCAAGAAATTATTTCTAGGCTATACAATGAGCAGTTCTTC	CASSQEIISRLYNEQFF
.	TRBV3-1/TRBV3-2	TRBD1	TRBJ1-4	TGTGCCAGCAGCCAAGATCAGACAGGGGGTGGCGAAAAACTGTTTTTT	CASSQDQTGGGEKLFF
.	TRBV12-5	.	TRBJ1-5	TGTGCTAGTGGTTTGGGGGCCGGATTCAATCAGCCCCAGCATTTT	CASGLGAGFNQPQHF
.	TRBV6-2/TRBV6-3	.	TRBJ2-2	TGTGCCAGCAGTTACTCGAGATGGGCTAGCCGGGTCACCGGGGAGCTGTTTTTT	CASSYSRWASRVTGELFF
.	TRBV10-3	TRBD1	TRBJ2-6	TGTGCCATCCGACAGGGGTTGGGGCCTGGGGCCAACGTCCTGACTTTC	CAIRQGLGPGANVLTF
few	TRBV5-4	TRBD1	TRBJ2-1	TGTGCCAGCAGCCCGGGACAGGGAGTCAATGAGCAGTTCTTC	CASSPGQGVNEQFF
.	TRBV27	TRBD2	TRBJ2-2	TGTGCCAGCAGTCCGACTAGCGGGGCTATCACCGGGGAGCTGTTTTTT	CASSPTSGAITGELFF
once	TRBV5-1	TRBD2	TRBJ2-3	TGCGCCAGCAGCAGACTAGCGGGAGCAGCAGATACGCAGTATTTT	CASSRLAGAADTQYF
.	TRBV3-1/TRBV3-2	TRBD1	TRBJ2-7	TGTGCCAGCAGCGGGACAGGGGGATCCTACGAGCAGTACTTC	CASSGTGGSYEQYF
.	TRBV6-5	.	TRBJ2-7	TGTGCCAGCAGTTCGGACAGACAGTACGAGCAGTACTTC	CASSSDRQYEQYF
.	TRBV5-4	.	TRBJ1-1	TGTGCCAGCAGCTTACCTCTTGGCAGGGAAAACACTGAAGCTTTCTTT	CASSLPLGRENTEAFF
once	TRBV6-1	TRBD1	TRBJ2-5	TGTGCCAGCAGTGAAGGAAGGGGGCCCCTCGGGACCCAGTACTTC	CASSEGRGPLGTQYF
.	TRBV3-1/TRBV3-2	.	TRBJ2-7	TGTGCCAGCAGCCAACTTCGGGACTCCTACGAGCAGTACTTC	CASSQLRDSYEQYF
.	TRBV6-2/TRBV6-3	TRBD2	TRBJ2-1	TGTGCCAGCAGTTACACCTATAGCGGGAGTTGGAATGAGCAGTTCTTC	CASSYTYSGSWNEQFF